The clone carrying this TCR beta chain was counted many times. The junction departs from germline at one end; a sequencing error may be responsible. TCR beta libraries were built with iRepertoire HTBI primers and Arm-PCR of CDR3 regions. One entry per CDR3 protein results from TCRdb running MiXCR on the multiplex PCR reads. The sample carries around 240,000 distinct CDR3 sequences, around a sixth recorded once. The CDR3 covers 16 residues. The germline gives CDR1 SGHTA, CDR2 FQGNSA. The data are from a study of regulatory T cells in long-lasting Graves disease. Indicated time point: newly diagnosed GD, antithyroid drugs for less than 3 months. Extracted PBMC RNA gave rise to the TCR library. Another study also made use of these data, one on T cells in Graves' hyperthyroidism and ophthalmopathy.

The chain recombines TRBV7-2 with TRBJ1-4; 9 nucleotides line up with TRBD1. The sample consisted of peripheral blood mononuclear cells (PBMCs), taken at new diagnosis, from a patient treated with antithyroid drugs. This TCR came from a woman between 25 and 40 years old with Graves disease. CDR3 amino acids: CASSPGQGIFNEKLFF. For the CDR3, the DNA is TGCGCCAGCAGCCCCGGACAGGGGATATTTAATGAAAAACTGTTTTTT.